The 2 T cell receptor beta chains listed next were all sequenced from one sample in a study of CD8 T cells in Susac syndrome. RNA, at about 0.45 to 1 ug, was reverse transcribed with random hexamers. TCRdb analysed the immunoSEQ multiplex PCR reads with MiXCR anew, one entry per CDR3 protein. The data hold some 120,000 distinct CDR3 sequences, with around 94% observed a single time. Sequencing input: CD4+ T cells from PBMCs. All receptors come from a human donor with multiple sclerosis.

Written as DNA, the CDR3 is TGCAGCGTTGTACCATCGCGGCTAGCCTACGAGCAGTACTTC. This codes for CSVVPSRLAYEQYF. The rearrangement links TRBV29-1 to TRBJ2-7; D gene ambiguous. The CDR3 extends over 14 amino acids. From germline, CDR1 is SQVTM and CDR2 ANQGSEA. Trimming cost V 4 bases and J 2 bases, with 15 bases left between them.

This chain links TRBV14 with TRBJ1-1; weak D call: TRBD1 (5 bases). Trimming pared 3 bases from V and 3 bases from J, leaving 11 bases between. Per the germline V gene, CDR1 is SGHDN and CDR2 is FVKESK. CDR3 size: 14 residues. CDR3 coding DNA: TGTGCCAGCAGCCACAGGGCTCGGGACACTGAAGCTTTCTTT. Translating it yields CASSHRARDTEAFF.